This T cell receptor (beta chain) was documented in a study of shared clonotypes between healthy human individuals. This CDR3 spans 15 amino acids. The ends lost 5 bases at V and 4 bases at J; junction bases unmatched: 3. Germline CDR1 SGHVS, CDR2 FQNEAQ. Study-wide findings and caveats: Rarefaction demonstrated incomplete sorted-subset sequencing despite large depth.

As concerns this clone: Its antigen is unidentified.

The authors distributed each subset's genomic DNA evenly over several immunoSEQ plates. Sequenced by immunoSEQ multiplex PCR; TCRdb stores in-frame clones only, minus some. The sample holds some 2,500,000 clones, roughly 93% seen once. The sequence was obtained from a man aged 18 to 35 in good health. Some clones in this sample may be carry-over from other donors' samples. The chain combines TRBV7-8 with TRBJ2-1; 12 bases are shared with TRBD2. Sequenced: naive CD4+ T cells from PBMCs. As to subset: CD45RA+ positively selected. This CDR3 is CASSPLAGGYNEQFF. The CDR3 nucleotides are TGTGCCAGCAGCCCACTAGCGGGAGGATACAATGAGCAGTTCTTC.